The TCR beta chain under discussion was sequenced for a study of blood T cell repertoires in COVID-19. Study background: PBMCs, B-cell-depleted T cells, or T cells provided the cDNA or gDNA that made up the material.

Some clones are missing from TCRdb's copy, which holds only in-frame ones; the method was immunoSEQ multiplex PCR. The sample carries over 200,000 clones, around 75% recorded once. The germline gives CDR1 KGHDR, CDR2 SFDVKD. CDR3 size: 15 residues. Trimming took 4 bases from V and 5 from J; bases not matched to a gene: 8. There are a few counts of this clone. The specimen was peripheral blood. The J gene is TRBJ2-5, the V gene TRBV24-1; 8 nucleotides align to TRBD1. This receptor was obtained from a human donor in a cohort sampled during active COVID-19. The CDR3 loop is CATSDRGTGSETQYF. The CDR3 nucleotides read TGTGCCACCAGTGACCGCGGGACAGGCTCGGAGACCCAGTACTTC.